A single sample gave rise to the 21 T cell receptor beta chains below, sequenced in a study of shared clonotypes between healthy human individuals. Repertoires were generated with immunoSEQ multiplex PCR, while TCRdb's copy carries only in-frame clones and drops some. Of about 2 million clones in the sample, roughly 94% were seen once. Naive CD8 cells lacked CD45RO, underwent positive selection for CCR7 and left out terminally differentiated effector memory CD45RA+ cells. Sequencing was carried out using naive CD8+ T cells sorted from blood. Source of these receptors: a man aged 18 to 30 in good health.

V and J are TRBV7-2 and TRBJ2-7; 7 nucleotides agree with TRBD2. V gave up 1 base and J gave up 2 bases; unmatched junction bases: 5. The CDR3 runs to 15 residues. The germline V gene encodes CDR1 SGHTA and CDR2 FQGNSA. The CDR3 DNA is TGTGCCAGCAGCTTAGTCCTTGGGGGGGCCTACGAGCAGTACTTC. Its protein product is CASSLVLGGAYEQYF.

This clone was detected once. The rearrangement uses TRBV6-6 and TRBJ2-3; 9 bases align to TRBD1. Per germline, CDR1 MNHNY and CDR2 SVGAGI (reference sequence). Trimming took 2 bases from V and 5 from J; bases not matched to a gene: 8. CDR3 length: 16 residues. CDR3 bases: TGTGCCAGCAGTTACCCCCCGGGACAGGGATTAGATACGCAGTATTTT. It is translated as CASSYPPGQGLDTQYF.

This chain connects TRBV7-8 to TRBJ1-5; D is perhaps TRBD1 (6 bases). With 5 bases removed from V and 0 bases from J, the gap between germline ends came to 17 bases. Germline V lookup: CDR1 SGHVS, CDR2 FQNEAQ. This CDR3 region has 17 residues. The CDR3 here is CASSVDRSDYSNQPQHF. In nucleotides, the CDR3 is TGTGCCAGCAGCGTGGACAGATCCGATTATAGCAATCAGCCCCAGCATTTT.

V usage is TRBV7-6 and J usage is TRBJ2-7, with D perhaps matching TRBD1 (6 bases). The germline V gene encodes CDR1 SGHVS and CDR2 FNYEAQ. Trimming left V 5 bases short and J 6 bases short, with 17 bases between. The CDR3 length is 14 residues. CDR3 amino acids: CASSRDRFFTEQYF. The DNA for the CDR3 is TGTGCCAGCAGCAGAGACAGGTTTTTCACCGAGCAGTACTTC.

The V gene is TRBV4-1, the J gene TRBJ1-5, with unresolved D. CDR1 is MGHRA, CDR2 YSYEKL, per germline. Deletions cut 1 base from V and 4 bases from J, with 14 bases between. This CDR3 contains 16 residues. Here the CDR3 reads CASSQGGIGENQPQHF. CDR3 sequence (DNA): TGCGCCAGCAGCCAAGGCGGTATCGGGGAGAATCAGCCCCAGCATTTT.

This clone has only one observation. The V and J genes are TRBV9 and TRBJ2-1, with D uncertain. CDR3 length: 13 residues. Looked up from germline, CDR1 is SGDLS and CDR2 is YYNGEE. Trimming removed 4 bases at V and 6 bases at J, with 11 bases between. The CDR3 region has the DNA TGTGCCAGCAGCCCACGACCGGGCAATGAGCAGTTCTTC. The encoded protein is CASSPRPGNEQFF.

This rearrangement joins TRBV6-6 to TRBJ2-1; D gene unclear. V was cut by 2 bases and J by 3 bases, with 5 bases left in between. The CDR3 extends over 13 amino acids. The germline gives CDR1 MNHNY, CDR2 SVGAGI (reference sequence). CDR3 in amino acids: CASSYGHYNEQFF. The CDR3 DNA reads TGTGCCAGCAGTTACGGGCACTACAATGAGCAGTTCTTC.

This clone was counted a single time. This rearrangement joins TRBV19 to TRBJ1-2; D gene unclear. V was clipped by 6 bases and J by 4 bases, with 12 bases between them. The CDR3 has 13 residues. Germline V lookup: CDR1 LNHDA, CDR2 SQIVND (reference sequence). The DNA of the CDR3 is TGTGCCAGTAGGGACGGATTTTCCTATGGCTACACCTTC. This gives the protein CASRDGFSYGYTF.

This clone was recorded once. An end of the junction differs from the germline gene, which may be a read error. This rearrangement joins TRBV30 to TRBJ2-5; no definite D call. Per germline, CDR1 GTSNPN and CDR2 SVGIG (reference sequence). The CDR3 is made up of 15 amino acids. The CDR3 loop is CAWSVNIRPQDTQYF. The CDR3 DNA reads TGTGCCTGGAGTGTTAACATAAGGCCCCAAGACACCCAGTACTTC.

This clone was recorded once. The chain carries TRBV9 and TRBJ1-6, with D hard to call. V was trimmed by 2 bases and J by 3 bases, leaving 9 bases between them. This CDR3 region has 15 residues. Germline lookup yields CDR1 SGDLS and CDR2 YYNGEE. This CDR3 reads CASSVGSLYNSPLHF. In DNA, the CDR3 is TGTGCCAGCAGCGTGGGGAGCCTCTATAATTCACCCCTCCACTTT.

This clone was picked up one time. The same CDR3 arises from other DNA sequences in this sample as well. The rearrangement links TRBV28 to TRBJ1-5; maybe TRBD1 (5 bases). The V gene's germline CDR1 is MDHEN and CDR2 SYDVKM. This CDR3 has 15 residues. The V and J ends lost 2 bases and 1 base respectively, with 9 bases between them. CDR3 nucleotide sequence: TGTGCCAGCAGTTTACGAGGGGTAAGCAATCAGCCCCAGCATTTT. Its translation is CASSLRGVSNQPQHF.

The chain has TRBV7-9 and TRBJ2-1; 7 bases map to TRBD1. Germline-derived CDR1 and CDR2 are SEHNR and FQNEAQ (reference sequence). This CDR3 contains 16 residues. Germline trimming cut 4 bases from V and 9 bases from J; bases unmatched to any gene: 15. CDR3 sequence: CASSSVKATGYAEQFF. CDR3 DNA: TGTGCCAGCAGCTCCGTTAAGGCGACAGGGTATGCTGAGCAGTTCTTC.

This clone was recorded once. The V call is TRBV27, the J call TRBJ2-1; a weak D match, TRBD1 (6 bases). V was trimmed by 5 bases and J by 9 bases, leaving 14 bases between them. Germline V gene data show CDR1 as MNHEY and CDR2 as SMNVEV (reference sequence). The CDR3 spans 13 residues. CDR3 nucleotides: TGTGCCAGCAGTCACACAGGGTCGGGTGAGCAGTTCTTC. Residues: CASSHTGSGEQFF.

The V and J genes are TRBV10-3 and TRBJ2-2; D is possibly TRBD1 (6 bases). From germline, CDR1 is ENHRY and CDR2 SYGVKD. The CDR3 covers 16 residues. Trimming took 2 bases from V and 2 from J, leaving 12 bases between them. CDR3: CAISEKAGDNTGELFF. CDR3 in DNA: TGTGCCATCAGTGAGAAGGCAGGGGATAACACCGGGGAGCTGTTTTTT.

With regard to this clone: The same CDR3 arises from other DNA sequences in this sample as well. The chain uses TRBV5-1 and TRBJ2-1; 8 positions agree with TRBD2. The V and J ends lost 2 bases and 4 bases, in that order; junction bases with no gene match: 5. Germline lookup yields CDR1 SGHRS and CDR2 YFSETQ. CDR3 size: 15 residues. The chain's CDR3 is CASSFAGGPYNEQFF. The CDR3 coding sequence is TGCGCCAGCAGCTTTGCGGGAGGACCATACAATGAGCAGTTCTTC. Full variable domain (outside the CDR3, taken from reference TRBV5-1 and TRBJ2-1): KAGVTQTPRYLIKTRGQQVTLSCSPISGHRSVSWYQQTPGQGLQFLFEYFSETQRNKGNFPGRFSGRQFSNSRSEMNVSTLELGDSALYLCASSFAGGPYNEQFFGPGTRLTVL.

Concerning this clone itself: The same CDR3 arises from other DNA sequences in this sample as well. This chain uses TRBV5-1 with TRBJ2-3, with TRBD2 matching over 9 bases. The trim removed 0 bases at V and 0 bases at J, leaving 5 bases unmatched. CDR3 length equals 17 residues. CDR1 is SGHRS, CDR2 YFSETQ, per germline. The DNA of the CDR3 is TGCGCCAGCAGCTTGGCTGGACTAGCGACGAGCACAGATACGCAGTATTTT. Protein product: CASSLAGLATSTDTQYF. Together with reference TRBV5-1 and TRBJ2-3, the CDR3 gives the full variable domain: KAGVTQTPRYLIKTRGQQVTLSCSPISGHRSVSWYQQTPGQGLQFLFEYFSETQRNKGNFPGRFSGRQFSNSRSEMNVSTLELGDSALYLCASSLAGLATSTDTQYFGPGTRLTVL.

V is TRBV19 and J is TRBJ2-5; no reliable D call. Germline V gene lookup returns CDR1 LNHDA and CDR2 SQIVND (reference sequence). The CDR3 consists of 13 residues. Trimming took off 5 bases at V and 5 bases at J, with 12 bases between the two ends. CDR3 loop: CASSPMSHETQYF. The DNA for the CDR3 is TGTGCCAGTAGTCCTATGAGTCACGAGACCCAGTACTTC.

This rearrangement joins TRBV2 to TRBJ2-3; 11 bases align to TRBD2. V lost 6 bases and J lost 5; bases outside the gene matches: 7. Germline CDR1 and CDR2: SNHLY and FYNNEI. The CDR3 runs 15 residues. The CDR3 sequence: CASRDSGRALDTQYF. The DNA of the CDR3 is TGTGCCAGCAGAGATAGCGGGAGGGCGTTAGATACGCAGTATTTT. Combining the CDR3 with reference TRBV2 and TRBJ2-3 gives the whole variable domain EPEVTQTPSHQVTQMGQEVILRCVPISNHLYFYWYRQILGQKVEFLVSFYNNEISEKSEIFDDQFSVERPDGSNFTLKIRSTKLEDSAMYFCASRDSGRALDTQYFGPGTRLTVL.

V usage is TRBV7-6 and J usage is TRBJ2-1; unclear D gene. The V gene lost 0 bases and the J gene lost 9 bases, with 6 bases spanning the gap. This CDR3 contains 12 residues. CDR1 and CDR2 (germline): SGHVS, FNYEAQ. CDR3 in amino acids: CASSLALFEQFF. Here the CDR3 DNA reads TGTGCCAGCAGCTTAGCTTTATTTGAGCAGTTCTTC.

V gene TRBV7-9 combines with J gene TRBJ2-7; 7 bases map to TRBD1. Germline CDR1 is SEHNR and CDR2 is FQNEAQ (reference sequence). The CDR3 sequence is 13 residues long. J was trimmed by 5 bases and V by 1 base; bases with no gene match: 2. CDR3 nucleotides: TGTGCCAGCAGCTTAGTCGACAGGGACGAGCAGTACTTC. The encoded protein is CASSLVDRDEQYF.

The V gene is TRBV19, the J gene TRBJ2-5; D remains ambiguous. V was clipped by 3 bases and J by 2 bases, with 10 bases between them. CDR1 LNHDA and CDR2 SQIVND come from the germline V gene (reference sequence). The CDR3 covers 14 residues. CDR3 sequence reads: CASSIVGEQETQYF. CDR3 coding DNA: TGTGCCAGTAGTATTGTAGGCGAACAAGAGACCCAGTACTTC.